This passage covers 20 T cell receptor beta chains from one sample sequenced in a study of identical twins. TCRdb re-analysed the 5' RACE reads in MiXCR, keeping a single row per CDR3 protein. The table lists around 670,000 distinct CDR3 sequences, 6% to 6.5% of them singletons. The sample taken for sequencing was naive T cells sorted from blood. All receptors come from a young man in good health.

A few counts support this clonotype. This rearrangement joins TRBV7-2 to TRBJ2-4, with TRBD1 matching 7 bases. This CDR3 is built from 15 residues. Per germline, CDR1 SGHTA and CDR2 FQGNSA. The J segment lost 7 bases and the V segment lost 1 base, leaving 7 bases of the junction unmatched. As DNA, the CDR3 is TGTGCCAGCAGCTTAGTGGGACAGACTGGGAACATTCAGTACTTC. The encoded protein is CASSLVGQTGNIQYF.

This clonotype has ten or more counts. The chain joins TRBV29-1 to TRBJ1-1, with no clear D. The CDR3 spans 13 residues. Germline CDR1 is SQVTM and CDR2 is ANQGSEA. V lost 6 bases and J 3 bases, leaving 14 bases between the germline ends. CDR3 protein: CSVSLEVYTEAFF. CDR3 DNA sequence: TGCAGCGTATCTTTAGAGGTCTACACTGAAGCTTTCTTT.

The genes are TRBV7-3 and TRBJ2-1, with TRBD2 identical over 8 bases. Germline assignment: CDR1 SGHTA and CDR2 FQGTGA. J lost 1 base, V lost 3 bases, and 5 bases had no gene match. This CDR3 has 16 residues. This chain's CDR3 is CASSFSGRSSYNEQFF. In DNA, the CDR3 is TGTGCCAGCAGCTTCAGCGGGAGATCTTCCTACAATGAGCAGTTCTTC.

This clonotype appeared many times. The chain couples TRBV10-2 to TRBJ1-6; 7 bases agree with TRBD1. The trim removed 2 bases at V and 7 bases at J, leaving 5 bases unmatched. This CDR3 has 15 residues. The germline CDR1 and CDR2 sequences are WSHSY and SAAADI. The CDR3 DNA sequence: TGCGCCAGCAGTGAGGTTGGCAGGGGGAATTCACCCCTCCACTTT. This codes for CASSEVGRGNSPLHF.

This clonotype was counted many times. V gene TRBV6-2 or TRBV6-3 combines with J gene TRBJ2-2; TRBD2 agrees at 10 bases. Losses at the gene ends were 0 bases for V and 7 bases for J; bases not matched to a gene: 11. Per germline, CDR1 MNHEY and CDR2 SVGEGT. The CDR3 is 18 residues long. CDR3 coding DNA: TGTGCCAGCAGTTACTCGAAAAGGGCTAGCGGGAGAGTCGGGGAGCTGTTTTTT. Its protein is CASSYSKRASGRVGELFF.

This clonotype appeared many times. This rearrangement joins TRBV10-1 to TRBJ2-3; D is ambiguous. Trimming pared 5 bases from V and 11 bases from J, leaving 17 bases between. Germline V gene sequence: CDR1 WNHNN, CDR2 SYGVQD (reference sequence). The CDR3 extends over 13 amino acids. The CDR3, as DNA: TGCGCCAGCAGTACGGACCCACCCGGTAGGCAGTATTTT. Amino acid sequence: CASSTDPPGRQYF.

This clonotype was seen more than once but under ten times. J is TRBJ2-7 and V is TRBV5-5; D uncertain. In germline, CDR1 is SGHKS, CDR2 YYEKEE (reference sequence). Trimming took 2 bases from V and 6 from J, leaving 9 bases between them. This CDR3 comprises 12 residues. In DNA, the CDR3 is TGTGCCAGCAGCTTATCCGAACGCGAGCAGTACGTC. Translating it yields CASSLSEREQYV.

This clonotype came up many times. This chain joins TRBV27 and TRBJ2-7, with D maybe TRBD1 (5 bases). CDR1 is MNHEY and CDR2 is SMNVEV in the germline V gene (reference sequence). V shed 10 bases and J shed 1 base, with 14 bases lying between them. This CDR3 is 13 amino acids long. The CDR3 DNA reads TGTGCCACCAGCAAGACAGAATCCTACGAGCAGTACTTC. This gives the protein CATSKTESYEQYF.

This clonotype has only a few counts. This chain uses TRBV27 with TRBJ2-3; no reliable D call. Germline lookup yields CDR1 MNHEY and CDR2 SMNVEV (reference sequence). This CDR3 is 15 amino acids long. V lost 4 bases and J 6 bases, leaving 17 bases between the germline ends. DNA for the CDR3: TGTGCCAGCAGTTCCCTCGGAAAAGGGCAGGATACGCAGTATTTT. It translates to CASSSLGKGQDTQYF.

The chain uses TRBV18 and TRBJ2-5; the match to TRBD1 covers 9 bases. V gave up 2 bases and J gave up 2 bases; unmatched junction bases: 9. Germline-derived CDR1 and CDR2 are KGHSH and LQKENI. The CDR3 covers 17 residues. The DNA for the CDR3 is TGTGCCAGCTCACCAAGGCCGGTCGGGACAGGGCAAGAGACCCAGTACTTC. Protein: CASSPRPVGTGQETQYF.

This clonotype was seen more than once but under ten times. The V and J genes are TRBV5-1 and TRBJ2-3; weak D call: TRBD2 (5 bases). CDR3 length: 15 residues. From germline, CDR1 is SGHRS and CDR2 YFSETQ. Trimming removed 0 bases from V and 5 bases from J, with 13 bases in between. The CDR3: CASSLALDGRDTQYF. CDR3 DNA: TGCGCCAGCAGCTTGGCTCTAGATGGGAGAGATACGCAGTATTTT.

V and J are TRBV7-8 and TRBJ1-1, with a tentative D call TRBD1 (6 bases). V shed 5 bases and J shed 0 bases, with 16 bases lying between them. The CDR3 totals 16 residues. Germline loops: CDR1 SGHVS, CDR2 FQNEAQ. CDR3 residues: CASSPGSGHMNTEAFF. DNA for the CDR3: TGTGCCAGCAGCCCAGGGTCGGGACACATGAACACTGAAGCTTTCTTT.

There are a few counts of this clonotype. This chain connects TRBV2 to TRBJ1-2, with TRBD1 matching over 10 bases. Germline V gene data show CDR1 as SNHLY and CDR2 as FYNNEI. There are 13 residues in the CDR3. V lost 6 bases, J lost 7 bases, and 5 bases stayed unmatched. CDR3 sequence (DNA): TGTGCCAGCAGCGGGACAGGGGTTAGTGGCTACACCTTC. Protein product: CASSGTGVSGYTF.

The sample holds a few counts of this clonotype. The chain combines TRBV29-1 with TRBJ2-3; no clear D. This CDR3 region has 13 residues. The V gene's germline CDR1 is SQVTM and CDR2 ANQGSEA. V was cut by 7 bases and J by 0 bases, with 11 bases left in between. CDR3 loop: CSGHISSTDTQYF. CDR3 in DNA: TGCAGCGGCCACATCTCTAGCACAGATACGCAGTATTTT.

The J gene is TRBJ2-3, the V gene TRBV6-2 or TRBV6-3, with TRBD2 matching 9 bases. With V trimmed by 2 bases and J by 3 bases, 12 bases remained unmatched. This CDR3 is built from 18 residues. Germline V CDR1 and CDR2: MNHEY, SVGEGT. CDR3: CASSYNRARAGGTDTQYF. The CDR3 DNA sequence: TGTGCCAGCAGTTACAATCGAGCTCGGGCGGGAGGGACAGATACGCAGTATTTT.

This clonotype has only a few counts. This rearrangement joins TRBV5-1 to TRBJ2-7; D remains unclear. The CDR3 covers 15 residues. In germline, CDR1 is SGHRS, CDR2 YFSETQ. Trimming stripped 4 bases from V and 0 bases from J, with 14 bases between. CDR3 bases: TGCGCCAGCAGCCCAGACATTGGAGCCTCCTACGAGCAGTACGTC. This codes for CASSPDIGASYEQYV.

This clonotype was observed at least ten times. This chain connects TRBV11-2 to TRBJ1-2; unclear D gene. Germline V CDR1 and CDR2: SGHAT, FQNNGV. The CDR3 length is 11 residues. V dropped 11 bases and J dropped 4 bases, with 11 bases sitting between them. The CDR3 spells CASGPSYGYTF. The CDR3 DNA reads as TGTGCCTCTGGGCCTAGCTATGGCTACACCTTC.

This clonotype was observed at least ten times. The chain couples TRBV4-2 to TRBJ2-1; D remains unclear. Trimming pared 0 bases from V and 7 bases from J, leaving 10 bases between. The CDR3 has 14 residues. The germline CDR1 and CDR2 sequences are LGHNA and YNFKEQ. CDR3 nucleotides: TGTGCCAGCAGCCAAGACCCCCAAGGTAATGAGCAGTTCTTC. Translated, it gives CASSQDPQGNEQFF.

This clonotype has a count of ten or more. V is TRBV27 and J is TRBJ2-1; 11 nucleotides align to TRBD1. Germline lookup yields CDR1 MNHEY and CDR2 SMNVEV (reference sequence). This CDR3 contains 18 residues. Trimming at V came to 4 bases and at J to 1 base, leaving 9 bases not matched to a gene. The CDR3 here is CASSSDRGLPNSYNEQFF. The CDR3 coding sequence is TGTGCCAGCAGTTCGGACAGGGGGCTTCCTAATTCCTACAATGAGCAGTTCTTC.

Only a few counts were recorded for this clonotype. The rearrangement uses TRBV6-5 and TRBJ2-1; 8 bases line up with TRBD2. The CDR3 contains 14 residues. Germline loops: CDR1 MNHEY, CDR2 SVGAGI. J lost 6 bases, V lost 2 bases, and 3 bases had no gene match. The CDR3 protein is CASSYGTRTNEQFF. The CDR3, as DNA: TGTGCCAGCAGTTACGGGACTAGAACCAATGAGCAGTTCTTC.